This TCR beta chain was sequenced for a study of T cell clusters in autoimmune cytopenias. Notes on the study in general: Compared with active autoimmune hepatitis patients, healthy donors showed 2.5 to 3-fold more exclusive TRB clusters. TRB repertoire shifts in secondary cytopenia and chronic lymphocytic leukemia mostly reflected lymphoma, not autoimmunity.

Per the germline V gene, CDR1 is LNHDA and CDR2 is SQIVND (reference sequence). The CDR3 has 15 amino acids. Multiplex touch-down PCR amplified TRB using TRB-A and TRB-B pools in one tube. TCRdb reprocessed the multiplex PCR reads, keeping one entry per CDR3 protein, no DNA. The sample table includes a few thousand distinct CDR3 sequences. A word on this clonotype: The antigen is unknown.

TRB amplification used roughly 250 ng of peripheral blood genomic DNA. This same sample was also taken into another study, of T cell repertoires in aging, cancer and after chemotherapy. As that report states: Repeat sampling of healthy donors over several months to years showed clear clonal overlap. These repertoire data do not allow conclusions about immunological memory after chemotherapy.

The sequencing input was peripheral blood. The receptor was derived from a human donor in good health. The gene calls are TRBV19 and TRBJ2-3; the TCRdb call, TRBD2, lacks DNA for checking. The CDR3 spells CASRFSGTFTDTQYF.